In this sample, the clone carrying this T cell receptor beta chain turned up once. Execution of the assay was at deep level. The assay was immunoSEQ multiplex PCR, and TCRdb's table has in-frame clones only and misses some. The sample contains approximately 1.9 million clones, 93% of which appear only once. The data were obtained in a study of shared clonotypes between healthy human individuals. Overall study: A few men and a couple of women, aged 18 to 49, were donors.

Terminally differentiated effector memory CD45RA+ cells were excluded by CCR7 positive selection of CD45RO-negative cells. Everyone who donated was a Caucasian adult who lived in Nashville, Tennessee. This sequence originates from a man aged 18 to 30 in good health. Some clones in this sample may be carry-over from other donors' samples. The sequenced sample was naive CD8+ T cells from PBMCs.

In DNA, the CDR3 is TGTGCCAGCAGCCCCGACAGGGGGCGCCGTACTGAAGCTTTCTTT. Translation gives CASSPDRGRRTEAFF. The V call is TRBV7-9, the J call TRBJ1-1, with TRBD1 matching 10 bases. The CDR3 extends over 15 amino acids. CDR1 is SEHNR, CDR2 FQNEAQ, per germline (reference sequence). With V trimmed by 5 bases and J by 5 bases, 8 bases remained unmatched. Using reference TRBV7-9 and TRBJ1-1 for the parts outside the CDR3, the full variable domain is DTGVSQNPRHKITKRGQNVTFRCDPISEHNRLYWYRQTLGQGPEFLTYFQNEAQLEKSRLLSDRFSAERPKGSFSTLEIQRTEQGDSAMYLCASSPDRGRRTEAFFGQGTRLTVV.